These 10 T cell receptor beta chains originate from one sample sequenced in a study of cytomegalovirus exposure and HLA in healthy donors (dated by TCRdb to about 2017). To prepare the library, the immunoSEQ multiplex PCR assay was applied. For the multiplex PCR, a mixture combining 60 forward primers for TCR Vbeta segments and 13 reverse primers for TCR Jbeta segments was used. The source is immuneACCESS, and TCRdb retained only in-frame sequences with V and J called. Part of the clones is not carried over; for the studies checked, unresolved V genes explain less than half of this, and the remainder is unexplained. This sample lists 150,000 to 250,000 clones; about 81% were detected once. Clones ranked in the top ten supply 6.5% of the sample. Source material: PBMCs. These receptors were collected from a woman aged 45-60 years in good health and CMV-seropositive.

The chain couples TRBV28 to TRBJ1-2; possibly TRBD1 for D (5 bases). The V gene's germline CDR1 is MDHEN and CDR2 SYDVKM. CDR3 size: 14 residues. Trimming stripped 2 bases from V and 4 bases from J, with 11 bases between. For the CDR3, the DNA is TGTGCCAGCAGTTTAGATCAGGGTCCCTATGGCTACACCTTC. This sequence encodes CASSLDQGPYGYTF.

As regards this clone: The junction does not match germline at one end; this may be a read error. The chain links TRBV7-7 to TRBJ2-3; tentative D call: TRBD1 (7 bases). The germline CDR1 and CDR2 sequences are SSHAT and FNYEAQ (reference sequence). The CDR3 length is 14 residues. CDR3 in amino acids: CASSSRGGTDTQYF. CDR3 bases: TGTGCTAGCAGCTCCAGGGGGGGCACAGATACGCAGTATTTT.

The genes are TRBV28 and TRBJ1-4, with D maybe TRBD1 (5 bases). Per germline, CDR1 MDHEN and CDR2 SYDVKM. The CDR3 spans 14 residues. With 6 bases removed from V and 2 bases from J, the gap between germline ends came to 10 bases. CDR3 sequence (DNA): TGTGCCAGCAGCCCGACAGTCACTAATGAAAAACTGTTTTTT. Amino acids: CASSPTVTNEKLFF.

Only one count was recorded for this clone. The rearrangement uses TRBV14 and TRBJ2-1; 13 bases match TRBD2. CDR3 length: 15 amino acids. Germline CDR1 reads SGHDN; CDR2 reads FVKESK. Trimming removed 5 bases from V and 8 bases from J; junction bases left unmatched: 6. The CDR3 coding sequence is TGTGCCAGCAGCAATCGACTAGCGGGAGGCGATGAGCAGTTCTTC. Translated: CASSNRLAGGDEQFF.

This CDR3 reads CASTSRGGDTDTQYF. The CDR3 nucleotides read TGTGCCAGCACCTCTCGCGGGGGGGACACAGATACGCAGTATTTT. The chain has TRBV4-2 and TRBJ2-3; 9 nucleotides line up with TRBD2. Unmatched junction bases numbered 7, after V lost 7 bases and J lost 2 bases. The CDR3 totals 15 residues. The germline CDR1 and CDR2 sequences are LGHNA and YNFKEQ.

This sequence joins TRBV29-1 and TRBJ1-1, with 9 bases that match TRBD1. V lost 8 bases, J lost 4 bases, and 8 bases stayed unmatched. The CDR3 is made up of 13 amino acids. Germline V gene data show CDR1 as SQVTM and CDR2 as ANQGSEA. The CDR3 sequence: CSTRQGVGTEAFF. The CDR3 DNA sequence: TGCAGCACGCGACAGGGGGTTGGCACTGAAGCTTTCTTT.

The genes are TRBV18 and TRBJ1-2; 7 bases line up with TRBD1. The CDR3 is 11 residues long. Germline loops: CDR1 KGHSH, CDR2 LQKENI. The junction had 1 base not matched to a gene; V was cut back by 6 bases and J by 6 bases. CDR3 sequence reads: CASSQGDGYTF. The CDR3 DNA sequence: TGTGCCAGCTCCCAGGGGGATGGCTACACCTTC.

The rearrangement links TRBV28 to TRBJ2-1, with 8 bases identical to TRBD1. Germline-derived CDR1 and CDR2 are MDHEN and SYDVKM. The junction had 5 bases not matched to a gene; V was cut back by 4 bases and J by 6 bases. The CDR3 is made up of 14 amino acids. The CDR3: CASSSGQGPNEQFF. CDR3 in DNA: TGTGCCAGCAGTTCTGGACAGGGACCCAATGAGCAGTTCTTC.

This chain's CDR3 is CASRLQGLGTDTQYF. In nucleotides, the CDR3 is TGTGCCAGCAGATTACAGGGGCTAGGCACAGATACGCAGTATTTT. The chain is built from TRBV6-5 and TRBJ2-3; 7 bases match TRBD1. Looked up from germline, CDR1 is MNHEY and CDR2 is SVGAGI. The CDR3 runs to 15 residues. Trimming took 6 bases from V and 1 from J; bases not matched to a gene: 7.

This rearrangement joins TRBV7-3 to TRBJ2-3, with D perhaps matching TRBD2 (5 bases). The CDR3 length is 14 residues. V was pared by 5 bases and J by 4 bases, with 13 bases between. Germline V gene lookup returns CDR1 SGHTA and CDR2 FQGTGA. The chain's CDR3 is CASSETSNSDTQYF. The CDR3, as DNA: TGTGCCAGCAGCGAAACTAGTAATTCAGATACGCAGTATTTT.